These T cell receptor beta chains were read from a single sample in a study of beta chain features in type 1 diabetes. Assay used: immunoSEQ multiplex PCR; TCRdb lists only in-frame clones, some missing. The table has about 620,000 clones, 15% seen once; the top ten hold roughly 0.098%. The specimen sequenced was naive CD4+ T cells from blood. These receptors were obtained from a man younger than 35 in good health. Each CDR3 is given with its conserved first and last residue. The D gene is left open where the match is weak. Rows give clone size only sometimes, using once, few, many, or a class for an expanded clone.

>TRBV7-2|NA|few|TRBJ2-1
TGTGCCAGCAGTCCAGCCAGCGGTTCCTACAATGAGCAGTTCTTC
CASSPASGSYNEQFF
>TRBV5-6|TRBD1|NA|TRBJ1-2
TGTGCCAGCAGCAGCCGGACAGGGCCAAACTATGGCTACACCTTC
CASSSRTGPNYGYTF
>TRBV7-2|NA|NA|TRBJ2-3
TGTGCCAGCAGCTACTTTGTGCGGGGTGGCACAGATACGCAGTATTTT
CASSYFVRGGTDTQYF
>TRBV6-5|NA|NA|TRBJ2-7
TGTGCCAGCAGTCGTGCGAACGAGCAGTACTTC
CASSRANEQYF
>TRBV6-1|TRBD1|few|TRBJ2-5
TGTGCCAGCAGTTCCGGGACAGGGGGTTGGTTAACGAAGTACTTC
CASSSGTGGWLTKYF
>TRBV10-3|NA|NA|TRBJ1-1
TGTGCCATCAGTTTACAAAGACTGAACACTGAAGCTTTCTTT
CAISLQRLNTEAFF
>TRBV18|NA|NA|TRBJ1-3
TGTGCCAGCTATAGCTCATTCACTCTCAGGAGCTCTGGAAACACCATATATTTT
CASYSSFTLRSSGNTIYF
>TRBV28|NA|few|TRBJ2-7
TGTGCCAGCAGTTTGTTGTCCTACGAGCAGTACTTC
CASSLLSYEQYF
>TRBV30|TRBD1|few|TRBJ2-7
TGTGCCTGGAGTTTTCGACAGGGGTTGTTCGAGCAGTACTTC
CAWSFRQGLFEQYF
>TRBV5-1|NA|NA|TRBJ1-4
TGCGCCAGCAGCTTGGCTTTCAGGGGTGAAAAACTGTTTTTT
CASSLAFRGEKLFF
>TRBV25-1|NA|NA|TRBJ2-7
TGTGCCAGCAGTGAATCGGGGGGCAGCCGTGAGCAGTACTTC
CASSESGGSREQYF
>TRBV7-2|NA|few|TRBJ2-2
TGTGCCAGCAGCTTTACGGCCAGCACCGGGGAGCTGTTTTTT
CASSFTASTGELFF
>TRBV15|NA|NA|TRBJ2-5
TGTGCCACCAGCAGAGGAGGGGGCCAAGAGACCCAGTACTTC
CATSRGGGQETQYF
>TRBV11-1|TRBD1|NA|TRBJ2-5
TGTGCCAGCCATAGCCGGGCACAGGGGGAGACCCAGTACTTC
CASHSRAQGETQYF
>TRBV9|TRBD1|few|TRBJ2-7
TGTGCCAGCAGCGGACCGGGACAGGACTCCTACGAGCAGTACTTC
CASSGPGQDSYEQYF
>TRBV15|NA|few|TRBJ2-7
TGTGCCACCAGCAGAGGTCACGGGGAATTCGGCGAGCAGTACTTC
CATSRGHGEFGEQYF
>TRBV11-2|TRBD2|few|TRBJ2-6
TGTGCTAGCGGGAGACCTGGGGCCAACGTCCTGACTTTC
CASGRPGANVLTF
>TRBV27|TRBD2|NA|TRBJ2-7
TGTGCCAGCAGTCCGTTGACTCATCTTCACCTCCCAAGCGGGAAAGGGTACGAGCAGTACTTC
CASSPLTHLHLPSGKGYEQYF
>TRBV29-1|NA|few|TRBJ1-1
TGCAGCGTGGGGCAGACAGCTGAAGCTTTCTTT
CSVGQTAEAFF
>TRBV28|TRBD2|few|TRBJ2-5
TGTGCCAGCAGTTCTAGCGGGGGGTCGGTGGAGACCCAGTACTTC
CASSSSGGSVETQYF
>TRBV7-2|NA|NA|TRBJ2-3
TGTGCCAGCAGCTCCCCACGCATATTCACAGATACGCAGTATTTT
CASSSPRIFTDTQYF
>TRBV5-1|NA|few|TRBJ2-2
TGCGCCAGCAGCTTGGCGGGACAGAACACCGGGGAGCTGTTTTTT
CASSLAGQNTGELFF
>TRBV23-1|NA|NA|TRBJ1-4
TGCGCCAGCAGTCAATCCGGGGGGAGGGCCCCTAATGAAAAACTGTTTTTT
CASSQSGGRAPNEKLFF
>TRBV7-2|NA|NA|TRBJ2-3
TGTGCCAGCAGCTTAGCGCGAGGACTTAGCACAGATACGCAGTATTTT
CASSLARGLSTDTQYF
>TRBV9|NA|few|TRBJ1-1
TGTGCCAGCAGCCCCCAGGGCCTGGAGACTGAAGCTTTCTTT
CASSPQGLETEAFF
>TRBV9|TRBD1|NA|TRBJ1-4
TGTGCCAGCAGCCCTAGACAGGGGGCGAATGAAAAACTGTTTTTT
CASSPRQGANEKLFF
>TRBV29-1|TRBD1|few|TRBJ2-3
TGCAGCGCGGGACAGGACACAGATACGCAGTATTTT
CSAGQDTDTQYF
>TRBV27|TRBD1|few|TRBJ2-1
TGTGCCAGCCGTCAATACAGGGGTTCGCTGGTTGGCAATGAGCAGTTCTTC
CASRQYRGSLVGNEQFF
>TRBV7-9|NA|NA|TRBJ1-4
TGTGCCAGCACCAGGTATAATGAAAAACTGTTTTTT
CASTRYNEKLFF
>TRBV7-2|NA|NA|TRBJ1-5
TGTGCCAGCAGCTCGACAGGCCGAGGGCAGCCCCAGCATTTT
CASSSTGRGQPQHF
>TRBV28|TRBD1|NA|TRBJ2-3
TGTGCCAGCAGCCCAAACGACAGGGGCCCGCGGACAGATACGCAGTATTTT
CASSPNDRGPRTDTQYF
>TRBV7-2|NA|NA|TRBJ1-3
TGTGCCAGCAGCTTAAAGGGAACTGGAAACACCATATATTTT
CASSLKGTGNTIYF
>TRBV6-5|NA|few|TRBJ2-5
TGTGCCAGCAGTTACTCGAGTTCAGGAGTCGGGACCCAGTACTTC
CASSYSSSGVGTQYF
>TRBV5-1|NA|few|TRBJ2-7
TGCGCCAGCAGCTCGAAGAACAGGGAAAGAGGAGAGCAGTACTTC
CASSSKNRERGEQYF